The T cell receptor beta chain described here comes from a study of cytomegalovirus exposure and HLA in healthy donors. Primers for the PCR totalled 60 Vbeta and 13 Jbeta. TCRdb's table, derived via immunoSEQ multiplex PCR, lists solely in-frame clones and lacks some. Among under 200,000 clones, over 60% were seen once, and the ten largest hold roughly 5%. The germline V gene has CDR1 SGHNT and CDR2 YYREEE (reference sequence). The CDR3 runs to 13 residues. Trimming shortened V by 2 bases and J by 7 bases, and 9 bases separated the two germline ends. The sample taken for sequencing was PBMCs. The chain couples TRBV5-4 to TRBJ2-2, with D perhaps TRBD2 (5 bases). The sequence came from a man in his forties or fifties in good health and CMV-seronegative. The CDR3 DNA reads TGTGCCAGCAGCTTTGTAGCGCTCGGGGAGCTGTTTTTT. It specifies CASSFVALGELFF. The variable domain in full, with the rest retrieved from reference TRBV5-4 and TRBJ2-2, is ETGVTQSPTHLIKTRGQQVTLRCSSQSGHNTVSWYQQALGQGPQFIFQYYREEENGRGNFPPRFSGLQFPNYSSELNVNALELDDSALYLCASSFVALGELFFGEGSRLTVL.